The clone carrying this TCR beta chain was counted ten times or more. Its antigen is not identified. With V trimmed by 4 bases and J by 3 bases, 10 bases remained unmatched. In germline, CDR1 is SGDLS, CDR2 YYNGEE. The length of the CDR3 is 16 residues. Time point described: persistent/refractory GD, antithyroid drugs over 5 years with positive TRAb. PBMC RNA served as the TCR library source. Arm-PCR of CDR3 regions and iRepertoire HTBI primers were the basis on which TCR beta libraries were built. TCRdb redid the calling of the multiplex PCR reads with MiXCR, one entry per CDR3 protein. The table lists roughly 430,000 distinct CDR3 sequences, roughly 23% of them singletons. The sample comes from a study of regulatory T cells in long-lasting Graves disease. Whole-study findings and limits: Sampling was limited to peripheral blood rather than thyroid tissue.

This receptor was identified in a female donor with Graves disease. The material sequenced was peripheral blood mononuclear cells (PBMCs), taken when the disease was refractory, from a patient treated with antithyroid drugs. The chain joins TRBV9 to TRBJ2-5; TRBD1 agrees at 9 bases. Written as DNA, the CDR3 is TGTGCCAGCAGCCCTCTAGACAGGGGGACTAAAGAGACCCAGTACTTC. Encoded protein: CASSPLDRGTKETQYF.